This T cell receptor beta chain was recorded in a study of T cell clonotyping in hematopoietic cell transplantation. Findings and limits, study-wide: At the given depth, recipient repertoires were over 95% de novo clonotypes. Graft donor and pretransplant recipient Inverse Simpson Index values predicted broader posttransplant TCR diversity.

For this clone: Its antigen remains unknown.

Sequenced by immunoSEQ multiplex PCR; TCRdb stores in-frame clones only, minus some. The sample gives 5,500 to 7,500 clones, around 96% of which show up once; roughly 0.47% is in the top ten. Losses at the gene ends were 0 bases for V and 3 bases for J; bases not matched to a gene: 4. Germline-derived CDR1 and CDR2 are GTSNPN and SVGIG (reference sequence). The CDR3 is 14 amino acids. Samples: about 28 days before transplant, then days 30, 100 and 180 after. This clonotype was sampled from a male patient aged 40-50 years who had an allogeneic stem cell transplant from a related donor, so the T cells may come from the graft donor. Some clones in this sample may be carry-over from other donors' samples. The chain couples TRBV30 to TRBJ1-2, with 7 positions matching TRBD1. The specimen comprised PBMCs, sampled 30 days after allogeneic stem cell transplant. This CDR3 reads CAWSVTGAYYGYTF. The CDR3 region has the DNA TGTGCCTGGAGTGTTACAGGGGCCTACTATGGCTACACCTTC. Full variable domain (remainder filled in from reference TRBV30 and TRBJ1-2): SQTIHQWPATLVQPVGSPLSLECTVEGTSNPNLYWYRQAAGRGLQLLFYSVGIGQISSEVPQNLSASRPQDRQFILSSKKLLLSDSGFYLCAWSVTGAYYGYTFGSGTRLTVV.